This T cell receptor beta chain is from a study of blood T cell repertoires in COVID-19. Turning to the study itself: Samples came from the United States, Italy and Spain, spanning acute and convalescent COVID-19. T cells, B-cell-depleted T cells, or PBMCs provided the cDNA or gDNA that served as material.

The V gene's germline CDR1 is LNHDA and CDR2 SQIVND (reference sequence). With V trimmed by 8 bases and J by 7 bases, 9 bases remained unmatched. This CDR3 has 14 residues. Per the original data handling: Amplification of reference gene primers was used by the study to estimate nucleated cell counts. Assay used: immunoSEQ multiplex PCR; TCRdb lists only in-frame clones, some missing. D and trimming come from the DNA, and the V and J calls and clone size come from that table. The table lists about 64,000 clones, about 90% of them singletons. Enrolled during active infection, Seattle patients were then followed longitudinally.

Sequencing was performed on peripheral blood. The TCR originated in a woman aged 55-69 years with COVID-19, enrolled during active disease. The chain joins TRBV19 to TRBJ2-1, with 9 nucleotides matching TRBD1. The CDR3 reads CASSADRGYNEQFF. CDR3 in DNA: TGTGCCAGTTCTGCGGACAGGGGTTATAATGAGCAGTTCTTC. Looking up the rest from reference TRBV19 and TRBJ2-1 gives the full variable domain: DGGITQSPKYLFRKEGQNVTLSCEQNLNHDAMYWYRQDPGQGLRLIYYSQIVNDFQKGDIAEGYSVSREKKESFPLTVTSAQKNPTAFYLCASSADRGYNEQFFGPGTRLTVL.